The rows below give T cell receptor beta chains drawn from one sample of a study of T-cell memory formation after mild COVID-19. Each CDR3 protein gets one entry after TCRdb re-called the 5' RACE reads with MiXCR. The sample has 390,000 or so distinct CDR3 sequences, about 15% seen once. The material sequenced was PBMCs or a T cell subset sorted from them (not recorded which). These receptors all come from a man in his late teens or twenties who had mild COVID-19 (a few samples of this study predate the infection). Cell type and time point are not known. CDR3s leave out the opening cysteine and the closing phenylalanine or tryptophan. The size entry is marked missing in some rows and otherwise reads once, few, many or a size class.

size,J,V,CDR3
-,TRBJ2-5,TRBV20-1,SATGTSPSRETQY
many,TRBJ2-3,TRBV7-2,ASSLTEVADTQY
-,TRBJ1-6,TRBV20-1,SARVDRDSRGNSPLH
-,TRBJ1-1,TRBV9,ASSANDRGSAF
-,TRBJ1-1,TRBV12-3/TRBV12-4,ASSLMAAEAF
-,TRBJ2-3,TRBV19,ASQLRVGVLAGESTDTQY
few,TRBJ2-7,TRBV9,ASSGDGYEQY
few,TRBJ2-2,TRBV7-3,ASRSIGPNTGELF
-,TRBJ2-3,TRBV5-1,ASSPGLSTPTDTQY
few,TRBJ1-1,TRBV29-1,SETENTEAF
-,TRBJ1-2,TRBV20-1,SASPGEGYT
-,TRBJ2-5,TRBV6-5,ASSRDRGTMAAETQY
-,TRBJ2-2,TRBV7-3,ASSRGQGDTGELF
few,TRBJ1-2,TRBV28,ASSSGPRNYGYT
few,TRBJ2-7,TRBV9,ASSAGLAVYEQY
few,TRBJ1-1,TRBV21-1,ASSKVLRWSWNTEAF
-,TRBJ2-1,TRBV9,ASSPSGAGENEQF
few,TRBJ1-4,TRBV4-1,ASSYLSGPNEKLF
few,TRBJ2-2,TRBV6-5,ASTKGQPNTGELF
few,TRBJ1-1,TRBV6-6,ASSSTLQGRLNTEAF
-,TRBJ2-3,TRBV6-6,ASSYGRGSDTQY
-,TRBJ1-6,TRBV27,ASKLAYSPLH
few,TRBJ2-3,TRBV12-3/TRBV12-4,ASRPGTGGSGTQY
-,TRBJ1-1,TRBV28,ASKGHENTEAF
-,TRBJ2-5,TRBV4-1,ASSQEFGGEETQY
few,TRBJ2-5,TRBV2,ASSVALFQETQY
-,TRBJ1-5,TRBV12-3/TRBV12-4,ASSLTHQPYSNQPQH
few,TRBJ2-3,TRBV12-3/TRBV12-4,ASSGSSGGTDTQY
-,TRBJ1-2,TRBV28,ASSSAGTSAGYT
-,TRBJ2-2,TRBV7-9,ASSHQLAGGRPGELF
-,TRBJ1-1,TRBV3-1,AATTGGFTEAF
few,TRBJ1-5,TRBV4-2,ASSQEGRNQPQH
few,TRBJ2-3,TRBV18,ASSPKGFSTDTQY
many,TRBJ2-1,TRBV5-4,ASSPPGTSWSNEQF
-,TRBJ2-7,TRBV29-1,SVRGAGPGEQY
-,TRBJ1-4,TRBV6-5,ASSRTQAEKLF
-,TRBJ1-2,TRBV2,ASPSGRSGGYT
-,TRBJ2-3,TRBV4-3,ASSQDHGRRTDTQY
few,TRBJ1-1,TRBV18,ASSPVTGDTEAF
-,TRBJ2-3,TRBV6-2/TRBV6-3,ASSYSGTSGDTQY
-,TRBJ2-1,TRBV24-1,ATSGPGLRSGNEQF
many,TRBJ2-3,TRBV3-1,ASSQLVRGGRRQY
-,TRBJ2-1,TRBV20-1,SAQPGASYNEQF
-,TRBJ1-4,TRBV9,ASSAQGGGEKLF
-,TRBJ2-4,TRBV28,ASSAGYLAKNIQY
-,TRBJ2-2,TRBV7-9,ASTLQNTGELF
-,TRBJ1-1,TRBV19,ASMTLGVRMNTEAF
few,TRBJ1-5,TRBV19,ASKNSGQPQH
-,TRBJ1-2,TRBV7-9,ASSFQLSGGYT
many,TRBJ2-3,TRBV7-2,ASRTQASGGADTQY